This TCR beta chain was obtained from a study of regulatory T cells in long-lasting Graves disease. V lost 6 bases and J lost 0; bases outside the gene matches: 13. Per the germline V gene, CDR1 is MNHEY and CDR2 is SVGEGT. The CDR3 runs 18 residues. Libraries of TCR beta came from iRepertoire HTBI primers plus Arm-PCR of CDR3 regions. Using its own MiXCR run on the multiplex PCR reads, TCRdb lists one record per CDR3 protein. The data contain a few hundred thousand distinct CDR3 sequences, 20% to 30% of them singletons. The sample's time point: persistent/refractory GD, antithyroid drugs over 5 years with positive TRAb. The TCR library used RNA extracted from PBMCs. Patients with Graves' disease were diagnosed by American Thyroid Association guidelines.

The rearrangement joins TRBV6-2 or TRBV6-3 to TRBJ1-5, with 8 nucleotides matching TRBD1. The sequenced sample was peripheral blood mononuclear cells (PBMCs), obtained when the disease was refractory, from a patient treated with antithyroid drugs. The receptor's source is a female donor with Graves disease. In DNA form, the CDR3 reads TGTGCCAGCAGCCCCGGACAGGGCAGGAGATATAGCAATCAGCCCCAGCATTTT. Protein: CASSPGQGRRYSNQPQHF.